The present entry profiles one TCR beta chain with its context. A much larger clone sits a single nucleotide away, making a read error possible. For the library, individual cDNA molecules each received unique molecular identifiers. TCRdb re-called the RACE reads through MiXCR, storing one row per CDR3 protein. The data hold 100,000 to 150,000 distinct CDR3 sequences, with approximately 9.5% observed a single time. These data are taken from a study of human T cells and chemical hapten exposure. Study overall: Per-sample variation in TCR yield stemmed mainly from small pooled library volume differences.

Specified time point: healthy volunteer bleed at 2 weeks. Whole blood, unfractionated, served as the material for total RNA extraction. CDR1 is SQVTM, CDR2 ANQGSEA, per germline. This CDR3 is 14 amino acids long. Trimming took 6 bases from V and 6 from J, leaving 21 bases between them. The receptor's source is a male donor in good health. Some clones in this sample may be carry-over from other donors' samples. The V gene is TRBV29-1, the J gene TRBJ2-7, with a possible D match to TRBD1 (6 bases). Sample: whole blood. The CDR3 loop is CSVATGTPNCEQYF. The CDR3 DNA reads TGCAGCGTCGCGACCGGGACACCGAACTGCGAGCAGTACTTC.